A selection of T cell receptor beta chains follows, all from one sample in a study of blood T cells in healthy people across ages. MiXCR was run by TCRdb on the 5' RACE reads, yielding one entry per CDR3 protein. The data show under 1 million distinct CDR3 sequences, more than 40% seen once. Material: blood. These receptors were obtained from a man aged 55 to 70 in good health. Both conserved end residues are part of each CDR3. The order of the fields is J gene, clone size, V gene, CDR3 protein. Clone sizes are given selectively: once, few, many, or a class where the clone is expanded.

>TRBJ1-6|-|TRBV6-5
CASRDDRANNSPLHF
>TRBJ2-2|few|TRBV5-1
CASSFTGGAGTGELFF
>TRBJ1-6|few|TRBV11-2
CASSTPGYNSPLHF
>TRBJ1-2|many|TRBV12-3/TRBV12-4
CASSLALNHGYTF
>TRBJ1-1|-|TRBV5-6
CASSLLTDQAFF
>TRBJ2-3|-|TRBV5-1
CASSALGSAGSTGTQYF
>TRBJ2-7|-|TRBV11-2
CASSLVRQAYEQYF
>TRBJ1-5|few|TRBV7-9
CASTLGAGQPQHF
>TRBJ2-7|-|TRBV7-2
CTSSPFGGEQYF
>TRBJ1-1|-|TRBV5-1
CASSPSTGLTAFF
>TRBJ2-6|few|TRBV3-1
CASSFEAGARGANVLTF
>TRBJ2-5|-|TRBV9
CASSVGPRRETQYF
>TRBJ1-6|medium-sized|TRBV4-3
CASSQDDGPNSPLHF
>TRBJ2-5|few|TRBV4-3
CASSLQTGDLGETQYF
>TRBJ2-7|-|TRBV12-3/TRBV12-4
CASRGAGAYEQYF
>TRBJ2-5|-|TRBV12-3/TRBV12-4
CASSPRLASLCEQYF
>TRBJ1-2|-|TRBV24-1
CATSDRGRGYGYTF